Listed below are T cell receptor beta chains from one sample, sequenced in a study of shared clonotypes between healthy human individuals. Libraries were prepared by immunoSEQ multiplex PCR; TCRdb keeps only in-frame clonotypes and omits some of them. The data show a few million clones, with roughly 92% seen just once and roughly 0.14% held by the top ten. Sequenced material: naive CD4+ T cells sorted from blood. The receptor source for this set is a man younger than 35 in good health. The CDR3 runs from the conserved cysteine through the conserved F or W. The D gene is left open where the match is weak. The listing skips clone size in some rows; elsewhere it reads once, few, many or a size class.

TRBV19	once	TRBJ2-7	NA	CASSITGTSYEQYF	TGTGCCAGTAGTATTACCGGGACCTCCTACGAGCAGTACTTC
TRBV5-8	NA	TRBJ1-5	NA	CASSLGRGLYSNQPQHF	TGTGCCAGCAGCTTAGGCAGGGGCTTGTATAGCAATCAGCCCCAGCATTTT
TRBV6-1	NA	TRBJ1-2	NA	CASSETINYGYTF	TGTGCCAGCAGTGAAACGATTAACTATGGCTACACCTTC
TRBV6-1	NA	TRBJ1-4	NA	CATTGGGLGEKLFF	TGTGCCACCACGGGTGGCGGTTTAGGGGAAAAACTGTTTTTT
TRBV6-5	once	TRBJ2-3	TRBD1	CASRRRTGFTDTQYF	TGTGCCAGCAGGCGACGGACAGGGTTCACAGATACGCAGTATTTT
TRBV19	NA	TRBJ1-1	NA	CASSMATLGRNTEAFF	TGTGCCAGTAGTATGGCGACCCTCGGTCGGAACACTGAAGCTTTCTTT
TRBV5-4	NA	TRBJ2-5	TRBD2	CASSSRLAVQETQYF	TGTGCCAGCAGCTCCCGACTAGCGGTACAAGAGACCCAGTACTTC
TRBV5-5	NA	TRBJ1-2	NA	CASSSRGDYGYTF	TGTGCCAGCAGCTCTAGGGGGGACTATGGCTACACCTTC
TRBV6-5	NA	TRBJ1-2	NA	CASRHRDDGYTF	TGTGCCAGCAGGCACAGGGATGATGGCTACACCTTC
TRBV19	NA	TRBJ1-5	TRBD1	CASSIAGGQYPNQPQHF	TGTGCCAGTAGTATAGCCGGGGGACAGTATCCCAATCAGCCCCAGCATTTT
TRBV11-2	once	TRBJ1-1	NA	CASSFFGGFEAFF	TGTGCCAGCAGCTTTTTCGGGGGCTTTGAAGCTTTCTTT
TRBV7-2	NA	TRBJ2-1	TRBD1	CASSRSGGSYNEQFF	TGTGCCAGCAGCCGTTCAGGGGGCTCCTACAATGAGCAGTTCTTC
TRBV5-5	NA	TRBJ1-1	NA	CASSLSGWNTEAFF	TGTGCCAGCAGCTTATCAGGGTGGAACACTGAAGCTTTCTTT
TRBV4-1	NA	TRBJ2-3	NA	CASSQDRGADTQYF	TGCGCCAGCAGCCAAGATAGGGGGGCAGATACGCAGTATTTT
TRBV6-5	once	TRBJ1-2	NA	CASSYDSRPNGYTF	TGTGCCAGCAGTTACGATTCCCGCCCGAATGGCTACACCTTC
TRBV30	NA	TRBJ1-6	TRBD1	CAWSQQGSSPLHF	TGTGCCTGGAGTCAACAGGGGAGTTCACCCCTCCACTTT
TRBV4-1	NA	TRBJ2-7	NA	CASSLAGQSPAEQYF	TGCGCCAGCAGCCTCGCGGGACAGTCCCCCGCCGAGCAGTACTTC
TRBV19	NA	TRBJ2-2	NA	CASSSVRLDGAGELFF	TGTGCCAGTAGTTCTGTTCGCCTAGACGGTGCCGGGGAGCTGTTTTTT
TRBV10-3	NA	TRBJ2-7	NA	CAISKGGLDEQYF	TGTGCCATCAGTAAAGGGGGTTTGGACGAGCAGTACTTC
TRBV2	once	TRBJ2-1	NA	CASSERGEINEQFF	TGTGCCAGCAGTGAAAGGGGGGAAATCAATGAGCAGTTCTTC
TRBV2	NA	TRBJ1-4	NA	CATRDGPNEKLFF	TGTGCCACCAGGGACGGACCCAATGAAAAACTGTTTTTT
TRBV21-1	NA	TRBJ2-2	NA	CASSKVGNTGELFF	TGTGCCAGCAGCAAAGTCGGCAACACCGGGGAGCTGTTTTTT
TRBV5-4	NA	TRBJ2-7	NA	CASNLLGQFYEQYF	TGTGCCAGCAACCTCCTAGGGCAGTTCTACGAGCAGTACTTC
TRBV7-9	NA	TRBJ1-3	TRBD1	CASSPRGMSGNTIYF	TGTGCCAGCAGCCCCAGGGGGATGTCTGGAAACACCATATATTTT
TRBV6-4	NA	TRBJ2-7	TRBD2	CASSEPGLVYEQYF	TGTGCCAGCAGTGAACCCGGACTAGTCTACGAGCAGTACTTC
TRBV18	NA	TRBJ2-1	TRBD2	CASSPTGTSVINEQFF	TGTGCCAGCTCACCGACCGGGACTAGCGTAATTAATGAGCAGTTCTTC
TRBV6-5	NA	TRBJ2-5	TRBD2	CASSAVQAGGETQYF	TGTGCCAGCAGTGCCGTTCAAGCGGGAGGAGAGACCCAGTACTTC
TRBV5-4	once	TRBJ2-5	TRBD2	CASSAGAALETQYF	TGTGCCAGCAGTGCGGGAGCGGCCTTAGAGACCCAGTACTTC
TRBV18	NA	TRBJ2-5	NA	CASSLLLGTQYF	TGTGCCAGCTCACTCTTGCTGGGGACCCAGTACTTC
TRBV6-1	NA	TRBJ1-5	TRBD1	CASTRQGAPNQPQHF	TGTGCCAGCACGAGACAGGGGGCTCCCAATCAGCCCCAGCATTTT
TRBV28	NA	TRBJ2-4	NA	CASSLSDSQNIQYF	TGTGCCAGCAGTTTAAGTGACTCCCAAAACATTCAGTACTTC
TRBV5-1	NA	TRBJ1-1	TRBD1	CASTNSGGTEAFF	TGCGCCAGCACTAACTCAGGGGGCACTGAAGCTTTCTTT
TRBV29-1	NA	TRBJ2-3	NA	CSVERGASTDTQYF	TGCAGCGTTGAGAGGGGGGCCTCCACAGATACGCAGTATTTT
TRBV5-6	NA	TRBJ2-7	NA	CASSFQPAYEQYF	TGTGCCAGCAGCTTTCAACCCGCCTACGAGCAGTACTTC
TRBV7-7	NA	TRBJ2-3	NA	CASSYSGLDTQYF	TGTGCTAGCAGCTACAGCGGTTTGGATACGCAGTATTTT
TRBV5-1	NA	TRBJ2-5	NA	CASRQNRAADYHALGETQYF	TGCGCCAGCAGGCAAAATCGGGCTGCTGATTATCACGCCCTGGGGGAGACCCAGTACTTC
TRBV28	NA	TRBJ1-4	NA	CASSLQQPATNEKLFF	TGTGCCAGCAGTTTACAGCAGCCTGCAACTAATGAAAAACTGTTTTTT
TRBV11-2	NA	TRBJ2-6	NA	CASSPAVGGLTGANVLTF	TGTGCCAGCAGCCCGGCGGTCGGCGGTTTAACTGGGGCCAACGTCCTGACTTTC
TRBV10-3	NA	TRBJ1-3	TRBD1	CAIRETGGHLQSGNTIYF	TGTGCCATCAGGGAGACAGGGGGGCATTTACAGTCTGGAAACACCATATATTTT
TRBV29-1	NA	TRBJ2-7	NA	CSVEAQGGLYEQYF	TGCAGCGTTGAAGCACAGGGAGGCCTCTACGAGCAGTACTTC
TRBV21-1	once	TRBJ2-3	NA	CASSGTQSDTQYF	TGTGCCAGCAGCGGAACCCAGTCCGATACGCAGTATTTT
TRBV25-1	few	TRBJ1-1	NA	CASSEWEKNTEAFF	TGTGCCAGCAGTGAATGGGAAAAGAACACTGAAGCTTTCTTT